This TCR beta chain is from a study of a mutant IDH1 vaccine in newly diagnosed glioma. Trimming pared 5 bases from V and 7 bases from J, leaving 16 bases between. The CDR3 is made up of 15 amino acids. The germline CDR1 and CDR2 sequences are SGHKS and YYEKEE (reference sequence). The method was immunoSEQ multiplex PCR; TCRdb's version includes in-frame clones alone and lacks a portion of them. The repertoire has 35,000 to 45,000 clones, around 83% of them found once; the top ten carry just over 5%. The sample's time point: week 35, safety follow-up. Mutant IDH1 20-mer peptide, at 300 ug, made up each vaccine dose, with topical imiquimod. Worth noting for this clone: What it binds is not known.

This TCR came from a woman aged 45 to 65 with glioma. The gene calls are TRBV5-5 and TRBJ1-6; D not resolved. This material consisted of PBMCs, taken from a glioma patient whose treatment included an IDH1 peptide vaccine. CDR3 in amino acids: CASRISNSRNSPLHF. The DNA for the CDR3 is TGTGCCAGCAGGATCTCTAACAGCCGGAATTCACCCCTCCACTTT. The full variable domain, with the rest looked up from reference TRBV5-5 and TRBJ1-6, is DAGVTQSPTHLIKTRGQQVTLRCSPISGHKSVSWYQQVLGQGPQFIFQYYEKEERGRGNFPDRFSARQFPNYSSELNVNALLLGDSALYLCASRISNSRNSPLHFGNGTRLTVT.